Below, 7 T cell receptor beta chains from the same sample are listed, as sequenced in a study of T cells expressing NK-cell markers. TCRdb re-analyzed the 5' RACE reads; it lists each CDR3 protein once, without DNA. The listing contains around 470,000 distinct CDR3 sequences. The sequenced sample was blood T cells: a sorted CD56 or NKG2C T cell subset, CD4+ or CD8+ T cells, or bulk PBMC T cells (not recorded which). These receptors were collected from a woman aged 50 to 65 in good health.

The chain has TRBV14 and TRBJ2-1; TCRdb returns TRBD2, unconfirmable since there is no DNA. CDR3 length equals 17 residues. Germline assignment: CDR1 SGHDN and CDR2 FVKESK. Here the CDR3 reads CASSHKSAARPHNEQFF.

This chain's CDR3 is CASSFGPLSSNQPQHF. This chain connects TRBV5-1 to TRBJ1-5; TCRdb's D call, TRBD1, is unchecked because there is no DNA. The germline CDR1 and CDR2 sequences are SGHRS and YFSETQ. There are 16 residues in the CDR3.

The CDR3 is CASSGRGYGGEQYF. V usage is TRBV9 and J usage is TRBJ2-7; there is no DNA to check the TCRdb D call of TRBD1. Looked up from germline, CDR1 is SGDLS and CDR2 is YYNGEE. CDR3 length: 14 residues.

The chain is built from TRBV6-1 and TRBJ1-4. Germline CDR1 reads MNHNS; CDR2 reads SASEGT. CDR3 length equals 15 residues. CDR3 sequence reads: CASSEWGTSREKLFF.

This rearrangement joins TRBV2 to TRBJ2-3; TCRdb calls TRBD2, which cannot be checked without DNA. CDR3 size: 20 residues. The germline CDR1 and CDR2 sequences are SNHLY and FYNNEI. CDR3 region: CASSERLGLAGTQGPDTQYF.

The gene calls are TRBV2 and TRBJ2-5; TCRdb's D gene call, TRBD1, goes unchecked for lack of DNA. The germline V gene has CDR1 SNHLY and CDR2 FYNNEI. The CDR3 has 14 residues. CDR3 sequence: CASSQGQGVQTQYF.

The V and J genes are TRBV7-2 and TRBJ2-4; TCRdb's D gene call, TRBD2, goes unchecked for lack of DNA. In germline, CDR1 is SGHTA, CDR2 FQGNSA. The CDR3 extends over 17 amino acids. The CDR3 spells CASSPRLGSIAKNIQYF.